This T cell receptor (beta chain) stems from a study of blood T cell repertoires in COVID-19 (dated by TCRdb to about 2020). In the study overall: Samples covering the acute and convalescent phases of COVID-19 were provided by collaborators in the United States, Italy and Spain. A freely available public database, intended as a resource for researchers studying the immune response to SARS-CoV-2, is where the repertoires were released. The material from the prospective study consisted of cDNA or gDNA derived from T cells, B-cell-depleted T cells, or PBMCs. The samples were drawn from the first 160 participants of the ongoing ImmuneRACE study and from over 950 subjects provided by 6 global collaborators. Where available, HLA class I and class II types were taken from metadata supplied by the sample provider and were not determined by assay-based typing. Sample metadata almost always included a de-identified subject ID, COVID-19 status, age in years and sex. Deeply sampled blood TCRbeta repertoires from subjects exposed to, actively infected with, or recovered from COVID-19 were included in the dataset. General study outcomes and caveats: Clinical and demographic metadata were provided uncurated, with the amount varying by source and participant.

The immunoSEQ Assay, a bias-controlled multiplex PCR, was used to amplify TCRbeta CDR3 regions from genomic DNA. The study's own analysis went as follows. The number of nucleated cells in each sample was estimated by amplification of reference gene primers within the assay. To quantify the absolute abundance of each unique TCRbeta CDR3 rearrangement, sequence reads were collapsed and filtered. For each sample, productive Simpson clonality was calculated as the square root of Simpson's diversity index across productive rearrangements. Here the immuneACCESS table is served through TCRdb, limited to in-frame sequences with V and J called. Missing clones are a known gap in these copies; in checked studies unresolved V genes cover under half, and the rest lacks a known reason. V, J and clone size are those of that table, while D and trimming were read from the DNA. The sample table contains 95,000 to 110,000 clones; only one count was recorded for 84% of them. The ten largest clones represent 26% of the sample.

CDR1 and CDR2 are read off the germline V gene as SGHRS and YFSETQ. At the junction V is shortened by 3 bases and J by 1 base; bases outside the gene matches: 7. The cysteine opens and the phenylalanine closes a CDR3 of 16 amino acids. Only the CDR3 DNA stays, 48 bases, in frame from base 1. Concerning this clone: Its antigen specificity is not known. Per-base qualities were not stored, and no clone one base away is much larger.

Whole blood was collected in K2EDTA tubes by collaborating institutions according to the institutions' own protocols. For TCRbeta analysis, collaborators shipped samples as frozen whole blood, isolated PBMCs, or DNA extracted from either of those sample types. The clonotype was recovered from a man between 60 and 75 years old with acute or convalescent COVID-19. The sequenced material came from peripheral blood. The sequence links TRBV5-1 to TRBJ1-2; 9 bases in the middle match TRBD1. Read as DNA, the sequence is TGCGCCAGCAGCTCTAGGGACAGGGTGATTAACTATGGCTACACCTTC. The resulting protein is CASSSRDRVINYGYTF.